This TCR beta chain was recovered during a study of cytomegalovirus exposure and HLA in healthy donors. Study at large: Membership in the Caucasian-associated ancestry cluster was found for around four fifths of 300 to 500 genotyped donors. Study-level results: Apart from CMV serostatus, no immune exposure information was available. Researchers reportedly found TCR beta sequences accurately predicted most subjects' HLA-A and HLA-B alleles.

PCR employed 60 Vbeta and 13 Jbeta primers. The method was immunoSEQ multiplex PCR; TCRdb's version includes in-frame clones alone and lacks a portion of them. The sample has about 150,000 clones; 55% to 70% are singletons. Turning to this clone: The antigen is undetermined.

This clonotype was sampled from a young woman in good health and CMV-seropositive. The sample consisted of PBMCs.

The CDR3 is CARRRGQGEPGANVLTF. The CDR3 DNA reads as TGTGCCAGGCGAAGGGGACAGGGGGAGCCTGGGGCCAACGTCCTGACTTTC. This chain links TRBV30 with TRBJ2-6, with 11 bases that match TRBD1. Unmatched junction bases numbered 11, after V lost 8 bases and J lost 2 bases. Per the germline V gene, CDR1 is GTSNPN and CDR2 is SVGIG (reference sequence). The CDR3 extends over 17 amino acids.